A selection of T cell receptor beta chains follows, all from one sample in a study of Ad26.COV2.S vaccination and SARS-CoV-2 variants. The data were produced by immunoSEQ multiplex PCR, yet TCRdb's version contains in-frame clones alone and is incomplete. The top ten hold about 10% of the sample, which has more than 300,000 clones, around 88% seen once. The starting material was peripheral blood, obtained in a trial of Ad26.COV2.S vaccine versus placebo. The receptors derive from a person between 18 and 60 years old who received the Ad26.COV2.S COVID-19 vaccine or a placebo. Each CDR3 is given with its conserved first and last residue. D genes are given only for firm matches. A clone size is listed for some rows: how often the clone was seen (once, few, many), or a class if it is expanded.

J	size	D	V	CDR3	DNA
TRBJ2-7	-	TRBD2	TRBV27	CASSTLADLSYEQYF	TGTGCCAGCAGTACACTAGCGGACCTCTCCTACGAGCAGTACTTC
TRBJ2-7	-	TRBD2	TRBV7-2	CASSPLAEGPYEQYF	TGTGCCAGCAGCCCCCTAGCGGAGGGCCCCTACGAGCAGTACTTC
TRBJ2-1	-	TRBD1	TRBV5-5	CASSLGDRGHEQFF	TGTGCCAGCAGCTTGGGCGACAGGGGGCATGAGCAGTTCTTC
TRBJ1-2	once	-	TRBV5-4	CASSFYREYGYTF	TGTGCCAGCAGCTTTTACAGGGAGTATGGCTACACCTTC
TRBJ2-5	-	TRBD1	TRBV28	CASSLPVKGAGETQYF	TGTGCCAGCAGTCTCCCGGTGAAGGGGGCTGGAGAGACCCAGTACTTC
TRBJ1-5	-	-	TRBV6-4	CASSFGDQPQHF	TGTGCCAGCAGTTTCGGGGATCAGCCCCAGCATTTT
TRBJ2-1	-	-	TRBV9	CASSDPGGSRQFF	TGTGCCAGCAGCGACCCTGGGGGGAGTAGGCAGTTCTTC
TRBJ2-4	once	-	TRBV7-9	CASSLTGAKNIQYF	TGTGCCAGCAGCTTAACTGGAGCGAAAAACATTCAGTACTTC
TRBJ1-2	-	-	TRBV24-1	CATSEKGFGYGYTF	TGTGCCACCAGTGAAAAGGGCTTTGGCTATGGCTACACCTTC
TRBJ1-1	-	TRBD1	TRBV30	CAWNLVQGESEAFF	TGTGCCTGGAATCTGGTTCAGGGGGAGTCTGAAGCTTTCTTT
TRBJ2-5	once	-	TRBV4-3	CASSLGGRRETQYF	TGCGCCAGCAGCCTAGGAGGTAGAAGAGAGACCCAGTACTTC
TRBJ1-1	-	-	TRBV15	CATSDPGTNTEAFF	TGTGCCACCAGCGATCCCGGGACGAACACTGAAGCTTTCTTT
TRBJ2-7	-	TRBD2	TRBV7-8	CASSLAPAGASSYEQYF	TGTGCCAGCAGCTTAGCGCCAGCGGGGGCTTCCTCCTACGAGCAGTACTTC
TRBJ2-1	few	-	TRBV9	CASSVVGGTYNEQFF	TGTGCCAGCAGCGTAGTAGGAGGGACCTACAATGAGCAGTTCTTC
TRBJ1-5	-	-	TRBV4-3	CASSQEDNSGQPQHF	TGCGCCAGCAGCCAAGAGGACAATTCTGGCCAGCCCCAGCATTTT
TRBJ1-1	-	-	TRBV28	CASSLGRNTEAFF	TGTGCCAGCAGTTTGGGGCGGAACACTGAAGCTTTCTTT
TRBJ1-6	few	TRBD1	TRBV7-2	CASSKDRNSPLHF	TGTGCCAGCAGCAAGGACAGGAATTCACCCCTCCACTTT
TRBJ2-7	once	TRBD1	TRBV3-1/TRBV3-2	CASSRGQGVNYEQYF	TGTGCCAGCAGCCGAGGACAGGGGGTAAACTACGAGCAGTACTTC
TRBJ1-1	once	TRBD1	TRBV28	CASSRTGGLTEAFF	TGTGCCAGCAGCAGAACAGGGGGGTTGACTGAAGCTTTCTTT
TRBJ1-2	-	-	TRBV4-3	CASSPQASANYGYTF	TGCGCCAGCAGCCCCCAAGCGAGCGCTAACTATGGCTACACCTTC
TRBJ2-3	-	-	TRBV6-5	CASSYSWQTYTDTQYF	TGTGCCAGCAGTTACAGTTGGCAGACCTACACAGATACGCAGTATTTT
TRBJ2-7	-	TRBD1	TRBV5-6	CASSFGTGFAYEQYF	TGTGCCAGCAGCTTTGGGACAGGGTTCGCCTACGAGCAGTACTTC
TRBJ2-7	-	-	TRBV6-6	CASSYLEQFEQYF	TGTGCCAGCAGTTACTTGGAGCAGTTCGAGCAGTACTTC
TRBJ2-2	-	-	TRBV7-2	CASSLDSTAGELFF	TGTGCCAGCAGCTTAGACTCCACCGCCGGGGAGCTGTTTTTT
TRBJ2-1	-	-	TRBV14	CASSQDLPGTYNEQFF	TGTGCCAGCAGCCAAGATCTACCAGGAACCTACAATGAGCAGTTCTTC
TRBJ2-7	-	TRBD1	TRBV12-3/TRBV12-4	CASTRTGGWEQYF	TGTGCCAGCACCCGGACAGGGGGTTGGGAGCAGTACTTC